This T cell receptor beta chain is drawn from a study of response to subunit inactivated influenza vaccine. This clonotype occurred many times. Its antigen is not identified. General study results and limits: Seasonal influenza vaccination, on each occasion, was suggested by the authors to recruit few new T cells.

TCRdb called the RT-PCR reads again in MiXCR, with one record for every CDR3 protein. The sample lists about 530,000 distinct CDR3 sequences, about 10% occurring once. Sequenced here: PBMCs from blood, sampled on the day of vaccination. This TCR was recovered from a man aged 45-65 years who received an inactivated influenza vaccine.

The CDR3 sequence: CASSPGHLNTEAFF. The CDR3 DNA sequence: TGTGCCAGCAGTCCGGGACACTTGAACACTGAAGCTTTCTTT. The chain uses TRBV28 and TRBJ1-1; tentatively, D is TRBD1 (6 bases). Per the germline V gene, CDR1 is MDHEN and CDR2 is SYDVKM. The CDR3 is 14 residues long. Trimming removed 5 bases from V and 0 bases from J, with 10 bases in between.